This is a list of T cell receptor beta chains from one sample in a study of response to subunit inactivated influenza vaccine. Each CDR3 protein gets one entry after TCRdb re-called the RT-PCR reads with MiXCR. The table includes 550,000 to 600,000 distinct CDR3 sequences, 10% to 15% detected once. The sequences come from PBMCs from blood, collected on the day of vaccination. Source of these receptors: a man aged 45-65 years who received an inactivated influenza vaccine. The CDR3 runs from the conserved cysteine through the conserved F or W. D genes are given only for firm matches. Not all rows give a size; the values are once, few, many and, for expanded clones, a class.

-	14	TRBV28	TRBJ2-7	-	TGTGCCAGCAGCTTTGGGGGAAGTGTCTACGAGCAGTACTTC	CASSFGGSVYEQYF
-	16	TRBV4-1	TRBJ2-6	few	TGCGCCAGCAGCCCACGCTCCTTGGGCTGGGCCAACGTCCTGACTTTC	CASSPRSLGWANVLTF
-	14	TRBV19	TRBJ1-5	few	TGTGCCAGCACCGGGACGGTCGTCAATCAGCCCCAGCATTTT	CASTGTVVNQPQHF
-	15	TRBV29-1	TRBJ2-7	few	TGCAGCGTTGAAGATCGGGGGGCAGTCGGCTACGAGCAGTACTTC	CSVEDRGAVGYEQYF
TRBD1	17	TRBV5-1	TRBJ2-7	few	TGCGCCAGCAGCTTAGGCAGGGGGCGAAATTGGTCCTACGAGCAGTACTTC	CASSLGRGRNWSYEQYF
TRBD1	16	TRBV18	TRBJ1-2	few	TGTGCCAGCTCACCACGTGGGACAGGGAGATCGGAGGGCTACACCTTC	CASSPRGTGRSEGYTF
-	16	TRBV5-1	TRBJ2-1	few	TGCGCCAGCCGACGTGGCGGGCGTGTTTCCTACAATGAGCAGTTCTTC	CASRRGGRVSYNEQFF
TRBD1	17	TRBV7-9	TRBJ2-4	-	TGTGCCAGCAGCCATATGGCCTACAGGGGGCGCGGGAACATTCAGTACTTC	CASSHMAYRGRGNIQYF
-	10	TRBV24-1	TRBJ2-5	few	TGTGCCACCAGTGATCCGACCCAGTACTTC	CATSDPTQYF
TRBD2	15	TRBV18	TRBJ2-1	-	TGTGCCAGCTCACCCACTAGCGGGAAGACACATGAGCAGTTCTTC	CASSPTSGKTHEQFF